A single sample is the source of the 19 T cell receptor beta chains below, sequenced in a study of beta chain features in type 1 diabetes. The study reverse transcribed the entire isolated RNA, so it sequenced expressed TCRB transcripts. The data were produced by immunoSEQ multiplex PCR, yet TCRdb's version contains in-frame clones alone and is incomplete. The profile covers hundreds of thousands of clones, with roughly 13% appearing a single time and approximately 0.035% taken by the ten largest. Input material: naive CD4+ T cells from blood. These receptors all come from a man aged 25 to 45 in good health.

The chain employs TRBV2 and TRBJ1-2; TRBD1 matches at 7 bases. CDR3 size: 14 residues. Trimming removed 7 bases from V and 8 bases from J; junction bases left unmatched: 13. CDR1 is SNHLY, CDR2 FYNNEI, per germline. DNA of the CDR3: TGTGCCAGCATTCTGGGACAGACTCTCGTCGGCTACACCTTC. It is translated as CASILGQTLVGYTF.

In this sample, this clone turned up a few times. J is TRBJ2-6 and V is TRBV4-3; TRBD1 agrees at 8 bases. This CDR3 contains 17 residues. Germline CDR1 LGHNA, CDR2 YSLEER. J gave up 0 bases and V 6 bases, and 7 bases lay outside the gene matches. The CDR3 is CASSPTTGGSGANVLTF. The CDR3 bases are TGCGCCAGCAGTCCTACTACAGGGGGCTCTGGGGCCAACGTCCTGACTTTC.

The chain combines TRBV7-2 with TRBJ1-6; possibly TRBD1 for D (5 bases). V was cut by 5 bases and J by 10 bases, with 18 bases left in between. CDR3 length equals 15 residues. Germline V gives CDR1 SGHTA, CDR2 FQGNSA. CDR3 region: CASSPGTVENSPLHF. The CDR3 bases are TGTGCCAGCAGCCCCGGGACGGTGGAGAACTCACCCCTCCACTTT.

CDR3 nucleotides: TGTGCCAGCAGCGTAGAAGGCCACAGGGGCACTGAAGCTTTCTTT. This translates into CASSVEGHRGTEAFF. V and J are TRBV9 and TRBJ1-1; 7 nucleotides match TRBD1. V dropped 0 bases and J dropped 4; count of bases not matched to a gene: 6. CDR3 length equals 15 residues. CDR1 is SGDLS and CDR2 is YYNGEE in the germline V gene.

This clone was seen only a few times. V and J are TRBV25-1 and TRBJ1-2; no clear D. V was cut by 4 bases and J by 3 bases, with 15 bases left in between. Looked up from germline, CDR1 is MGHDK and CDR2 is SYGVNS. This CDR3 has 15 amino acids. The CDR3 here is CASSARSGVDYGYTF. CDR3 in DNA: TGTGCCAGCAGTGCTCGATCAGGCGTAGACTATGGCTACACCTTC.

This clone occurred a few times. The chain is built from TRBV7-2 and TRBJ2-7; D gene unclear. The CDR3 sequence is 13 residues long. Germline values: CDR1 SGHTA, CDR2 FQGNSA. V lost 3 bases, J lost 3 bases, and 9 bases lay in between. The CDR3 loop is CASSFGPRYEQYF. As DNA, the CDR3 is TGTGCCAGCAGCTTCGGGCCCCGCTACGAGCAGTACTTC.

This clone was picked up many times. Other DNA sequences in this sample translate to the same CDR3. The genes are TRBV5-6 and TRBJ2-5; D not certain. CDR3 length equals 11 residues. The germline V and J ends were trimmed by 0 bases and 3 bases, with 0 bases remaining between them. Germline V CDR1 and CDR2: SGHDT, YYEEEE. The CDR3 here is CASSLEETQYF. Here the CDR3 DNA reads TGTGCCAGCAGCTTGGAAGAGACCCAGTACTTC.

This clone was detected only a few times. The chain employs TRBV5-4 and TRBJ2-5, with 12 bases identical to TRBD2. The CDR3 covers 16 residues. J was trimmed by 3 bases and V by 3 bases; bases with no gene match: 6. Germline V CDR1 and CDR2: SGHNT, YYREEE (reference sequence). CDR3 coding DNA: TGTGCCAGCAGCTCCCCTAGCGGGAGGGGGGAAGAGACCCAGTACTTC. Translation gives CASSSPSGRGEETQYF.

This clone was counted a few times. This chain connects TRBV4-2 to TRBJ1-2; D gene ambiguous. The CDR3 spans 15 residues. The V end was cut by 0 bases, the J end by 9 bases, with 17 bases between. Germline V gene sequence: CDR1 LGHNA, CDR2 YNFKEQ. The CDR3 nucleotides are TGTGCCAGCAGCCAAGATGTAGTAGAGGCCGTTAGCTACACCTTC. The encoded protein is CASSQDVVEAVSYTF.

The rearrangement links TRBV5-1 to TRBJ2-3; TRBD1 is a possible D gene (6 bases). Germline V CDR1 and CDR2: SGHRS, YFSETQ. The V end was cut by 6 bases, the J end by 2 bases, with 16 bases between. The CDR3 length is 15 residues. The CDR3 loop reads CASKPTGRDTDTQYF. The CDR3, as DNA: TGCGCCAGCAAACCGACAGGAAGGGACACAGATACGCAGTATTTT. The complete variable domain, with remaining parts taken from reference TRBV5-1 and TRBJ2-3, reads KAGVTQTPRYLIKTRGQQVTLSCSPISGHRSVSWYQQTPGQGLQFLFEYFSETQRNKGNFPGRFSGRQFSNSRSEMNVSTLELGDSALYLCASKPTGRDTDTQYFGPGTRLTVL.

About this clone: The same CDR3 is also encoded by other DNA sequences in this sample. The V and J genes are TRBV7-9 and TRBJ1-1; 9 bases line up with TRBD1. Germline CDR1 and CDR2: SEHNR and FQNEAQ (reference sequence). The CDR3 is made up of 13 amino acids. Germline trimming cut 3 bases from V and 4 bases from J; bases unmatched to any gene: 0. CDR3 DNA: TGTGCCAGCAGCTTGGACAGGGGCACTGAAGCTTTCTTT. It is translated as CASSLDRGTEAFF.

A few counts support this clone. The J gene is TRBJ2-1, the V gene TRBV30, with 7 bases lining up with TRBD2. The CDR3 is 10 amino acids. Per the germline V gene, CDR1 is GTSNPN and CDR2 is SVGIG (reference sequence). Trimming took 6 bases from V and 16 from J; bases not matched to a gene: 9. CDR3 amino acids: CACPGTNLFF. The CDR3 nucleotides are TGTGCCTGCCCCGGGACTAACCTTTTCTTC. The full variable domain, with the rest looked up from reference TRBV30 and TRBJ2-1, is SQTIHQWPATLVQPVGSPLSLECTVEGTSNPNLYWYRQAAGRGLQLLFYSVGIGQISSEVPQNLSASRPQDRQFILSSKKLLLSDSGFYLCACPGTNLFFGPGTRLTVL.

A few counts support this clone. The rearrangement links TRBV18 to TRBJ2-3, with D hard to call. The CDR3 contains 11 residues. The V end was cut by 4 bases, the J end by 5 bases, with 4 bases between. CDR1 KGHSH and CDR2 LQKENI come from the germline V gene. The DNA of the CDR3 is TGTGCCAGCTCACGAAGAGATACGCAGTATTTT. This encodes CASSRRDTQYF. Filled out from reference TRBV18 and TRBJ2-3, the complete variable domain reads NAGVMQNPRHLVRRRGQEARLRCSPMKGHSHVYWYRQLPEEGLKFMVYLQKENIIDESGMPKERFSAEFPKEGPSILRIQQVVRGDSAAYFCASSRRDTQYFGPGTRLTVL.

The V and J genes are TRBV7-9 and TRBJ2-7; 11 bases align to TRBD1. CDR1 and CDR2 from the germline V gene are SEHNR and FQNEAQ (reference sequence). CDR3 length equals 17 residues. With V trimmed by 1 base and J by 0 bases, 5 bases remained unmatched. The CDR3 reads CASSLVDRGRASYEQYV. DNA of the CDR3: TGTGCCAGCAGCTTAGTGGACAGGGGGCGGGCCTCCTACGAGCAGTACGTC.

This clone occurred a few times. This sequence joins TRBV5-4 and TRBJ1-5; D possibly corresponds to TRBD1 (5 bases). Trimming cost V 4 bases and J 5 bases, with 16 bases left between them. CDR3 length: 15 residues. In germline, CDR1 is SGHNT, CDR2 YYREEE (reference sequence). The CDR3 sequence: CASSAGTNRDQPQHF. The CDR3 region has the DNA TGTGCCAGCAGCGCTGGGACTAATCGGGATCAGCCCCAGCATTTT.

This clone has just a few counts. V usage is TRBV4-1 and J usage is TRBJ1-2, with D uncertain. The ends were cut back, 0 bases at V and 5 bases at J, with 10 bases in the middle. Per germline, CDR1 MGHRA and CDR2 YSYEKL. The CDR3 covers 14 residues. This chain's CDR3 is CASSQDRTLYGYTF. The CDR3 DNA reads as TGCGCCAGCAGCCAAGATCGAACTTTATATGGCTACACCTTC.

The chain couples TRBV7-2 to TRBJ2-1, with TRBD2 identical over 10 bases. The V gene's germline CDR1 is SGHTA and CDR2 FQGNSA. The CDR3 consists of 17 residues. V was clipped by 1 base and J by 5 bases; unmatched bases: 8. CDR3 loop: CASSLVVRTSGHNEQFF. CDR3 DNA: TGTGCCAGCAGCTTAGTTGTACGGACTAGCGGTCACAATGAGCAGTTCTTC.

The chain couples TRBV9 to TRBJ2-7; 10 bases fit TRBD1. This CDR3 contains 16 residues. The ends lost 2 bases at V and 6 bases at J; junction bases unmatched: 11. Per the germline V gene, CDR1 is SGDLS and CDR2 is YYNGEE. CDR3: CASSVNIGTGVLEQYF. The CDR3 nucleotides read TGTGCCAGCAGCGTCAATATCGGGACAGGGGTACTCGAGCAGTACTTC.

The rearrangement uses TRBV7-9 and TRBJ2-6, with D maybe TRBD2 (6 bases). V gave up 5 bases and J gave up 2 bases, with 19 bases separating them. The CDR3 is 18 amino acids. CDR1 and CDR2 (germline): SEHNR, FQNEAQ (reference sequence). CDR3 loop: CASSPREVASTGANVLTF. CDR3 DNA sequence: TGTGCCAGCAGCCCAAGGGAGGTCGCAAGCACTGGGGCCAACGTCCTGACTTTC.